This paragraph covers one T cell receptor beta chain sequence. This sample is drawn from a study of CD8 T cells in ankylosing spondylitis. Germline V gene sequence: CDR1 SGHAT, CDR2 FQNNGV. This CDR3 contains 16 residues. V lost 3 bases to trimming and J lost 5 bases, with 17 bases between them. Library preparation for TCR beta used quantitative 5'-RACE with molecular barcodes. From the 5' RACE reads, TCRdb called clonotypes with MiXCR, one entry per CDR3 protein. The profile shows about 150,000 distinct CDR3 sequences, more than 40% of them singletons. The chain couples TRBV11-2 to TRBJ2-1; D is possibly TRBD2 (6 bases). This TCR derives from a male donor with ankylosing spondylitis. The specimen was synovial fluid, either unsorted or a sorted T cell fraction (not recorded which). The CDR3 loop is CASSFLLAGVDNEQFF. CDR3 bases: TGTGCCAGCAGCTTTCTACTAGCAGGAGTGGACAATGAGCAGTTCTTC. Combining the CDR3 with reference TRBV11-2 and TRBJ2-1 gives the whole variable domain EAGVAQSPRYKIIEKRQSVAFWCNPISGHATLYWYQQILGQGPKLLIQFQNNGVVDDSQLPKDRFSAERLKGVDSTLKIQPAKLEDSAVYLCASSFLLAGVDNEQFFGPGTRLTVL.